A single sample gave rise to the 28 T cell receptor beta chains below, sequenced in a study of blood T cell repertoires in COVID-19. Repertoires were generated with immunoSEQ multiplex PCR, while TCRdb's copy carries only in-frame clones and drops some. In the table there are about 150,000 clones, 80% to 90% of which are singletons. The specimen sequenced was peripheral blood. These receptors all come from a man in his 60s with active or convalescent COVID-19.

V usage is TRBV4-3 and J usage is TRBJ1-2; D might be TRBD1 (6 bases). Trimming removed 1 base from V and 6 bases from J, with 12 bases in between. The CDR3 has 14 amino acids. The V gene's germline CDR1 is LGHNA and CDR2 YSLEER. CDR3 sequence reads: CASSQGGGAHGYTF. The CDR3 DNA reads TGCGCCAGCAGCCAAGGAGGGGGGGCGCATGGCTACACCTTC.

The chain couples TRBV5-4 to TRBJ2-1; D might be TRBD1 (5 bases). Trimming removed 0 bases from V and 2 bases from J, with 12 bases in between. Per germline, CDR1 SGHNT and CDR2 YYREEE (reference sequence). The CDR3 covers 16 residues. The CDR3 region is CASSLGRAVTYNEQFF. The CDR3 DNA follows: TGTGCCAGCAGCTTGGGCAGGGCCGTCACCTACAATGAGCAGTTCTTC.

This clone was seen a handful of times. The V call is TRBV3-1 (or the pseudogene TRBV3-2), the J call TRBJ1-2; 7 positions agree with TRBD1. With 0 bases clipped from V and 6 bases from J, the junction kept 4 bases outside the gene matches. The CDR3 loop spans 14 amino acids. Germline-derived CDR1 and CDR2 are LGHDT and YNNKEL (reference sequence). The CDR3 DNA sequence: TGTGCCAGCAGCCAAGAACAGAGGGGGCATGGCTACACCTTC. Amino acids: CASSQEQRGHGYTF.

The V gene is TRBV20-1, the J gene TRBJ2-1; D might be TRBD1 (6 bases). The CDR3 is 11 amino acids. Looked up from germline, CDR1 is DFQATT and CDR2 is SNEGSKA (reference sequence). Trimming stripped 7 bases from V and 2 bases from J, with 6 bases between. The CDR3 DNA follows: TGCAGTGAGGGGGCCTACAATGAGCAGTTCTTC. Translation gives CSEGAYNEQFF.

A single count supports this clone. The gene calls are TRBV28 and TRBJ1-5, with D possibly TRBD1 on 6 matching bases. The CDR3 runs 16 residues. V lost 8 bases and J 1 base, leaving 18 bases between the germline ends. Germline V gene data show CDR1 as MDHEN and CDR2 as SYDVKM. The chain's CDR3 is CASVDWSQGSNQPQHF. The DNA of the CDR3 is TGTGCCAGCGTGGATTGGTCGCAGGGGAGCAATCAGCCCCAGCATTTT.

The CDR3 DNA is TGCGCCAGCGGCCCTCGGGGAGGGGGAACAGATACGCAGTATTTT. Its protein product is CASGPRGGGTDTQYF. The V and J genes are TRBV5-1 and TRBJ2-3, with a possible D match to TRBD2 (7 bases). In germline, CDR1 is SGHRS, CDR2 YFSETQ. CDR3 length: 15 amino acids. V lost 7 bases, J lost 3 bases, and 18 bases lay in between.

V is TRBV30 and J is TRBJ1-2; maybe TRBD1 (6 bases). Germline CDR1 is GTSNPN and CDR2 is SVGIG (reference sequence). V gave up 2 bases and J gave up 5 bases, with 15 bases separating them. There are 14 residues in the CDR3. CDR3 region: CAWSSGGGAYGYTF. The CDR3 DNA reads TGTGCCTGGAGTTCAGGCGGGGGCGCGTATGGCTACACCTTC.

V is TRBV19 and J is TRBJ1-4, with 8 bases matching TRBD1. The CDR3 is 15 amino acids. V was clipped by 6 bases and J by 8 bases; unmatched bases: 11. CDR1 LNHDA and CDR2 SQIVND come from the germline V gene (reference sequence). CDR3 residues: CASSVRGQFDEKLFF. DNA for the CDR3: TGTGCCAGTAGCGTCAGGGGGCAGTTTGACGAAAAACTGTTTTTT.

The chain uses TRBV10-3 and TRBJ1-2; TRBD1 aligns across 8 bases. V lost 0 bases to trimming and J lost 8 bases; unmatched junction nucleotides: 5. Germline V gene sequence: CDR1 ENHRY, CDR2 SYGVKD. The CDR3 runs to 14 residues. The CDR3 DNA reads as TGTGCCATCAGTGAGTCTGGGGCAGGGGGCGGCTACACCTTC. It yields the protein CAISESGAGGGYTF.

The V gene is TRBV6-5, the J gene TRBJ2-7, with 8 bases lining up with TRBD1. Germline trimming cut 4 bases from V and 3 bases from J; bases unmatched to any gene: 8. Germline CDR1 reads MNHEY; CDR2 reads SVGAGI. The CDR3 is 15 residues long. The CDR3 region has the DNA TGTGCCAGCAGTTTCGGGACAGGTCGCTTCTACGAGCAGTACTTC. Its translation is CASSFGTGRFYEQYF.

V and J are TRBV2 and TRBJ2-3; 8 bases map to TRBD2. The CDR3 has 15 amino acids. Looked up from germline, CDR1 is SNHLY and CDR2 is FYNNEI. With V trimmed by 6 bases and J by 5 bases, 10 bases remained unmatched. The CDR3 is CASRVSGVEGDTQYF. The CDR3 DNA follows: TGTGCCAGCAGGGTTAGCGGGGTTGAAGGAGATACGCAGTATTTT. Full variable domain (rest looked up from reference TRBV2 and TRBJ2-3): EPEVTQTPSHQVTQMGQEVILRCVPISNHLYFYWYRQILGQKVEFLVSFYNNEISEKSEIFDDQFSVERPDGSNFTLKIRSTKLEDSAMYFCASRVSGVEGDTQYFGPGTRLTVL.

This clone has only one observation. This chain uses TRBV7-9 with TRBJ2-6, with TRBD2 identical over 8 bases. The CDR3 extends over 20 amino acids. Per the germline V gene, CDR1 is SEHNR and CDR2 is FQNEAQ (reference sequence). The V and J ends lost 7 bases and 2 bases, in that order; junction bases with no gene match: 19. The CDR3 sequence is CASTHPPRSGSLPGANVLTF. The CDR3, as DNA: TGTGCCAGCACCCATCCCCCAAGGAGCGGGAGTCTTCCTGGGGCCAACGTCCTGACTTTC. Filled out from reference TRBV7-9 and TRBJ2-6, the complete variable domain reads DTGVSQNPRHKITKRGQNVTFRCDPISEHNRLYWYRQTLGQGPEFLTYFQNEAQLEKSRLLSDRFSAERPKGSFSTLEIQRTEQGDSAMYLCASTHPPRSGSLPGANVLTFGAGSRLTVL.

This chain connects TRBV6-2 or TRBV6-3 to TRBJ2-3, with TRBD1 matching over 8 bases. V lost 4 bases and J lost 2; bases outside the gene matches: 5. The CDR3 extends over 15 amino acids. Germline V lookup: CDR1 MNHEY, CDR2 SVGEGT. The chain's CDR3 is CASSLAGGVTDTQYF. CDR3 nucleotide sequence: TGTGCCAGCAGTTTGGCAGGGGGCGTCACAGATACGCAGTATTTT.

The chain carries TRBV28 and TRBJ1-2; TRBD1 matches at 11 bases. This CDR3 has 16 residues. Germline V lookup: CDR1 MDHEN, CDR2 SYDVKM. The V gene end was trimmed by 4 bases and the J gene end by 8 bases; junction bases not matched to a gene: 12. Here the CDR3 reads CASSSGAGQGAGGYTF. The CDR3 nucleotides are TGTGCCAGCAGTTCCGGGGCAGGACAGGGGGCAGGGGGCTACACCTTC.

This CDR3 reads CASSPPSGGYTF. CDR3 nucleotides: TGTGCCAGCTCACCACCATCGGGTGGCTACACCTTC. The chain joins TRBV18 to TRBJ1-2; D gene unclear. With 0 bases removed from V and 7 bases from J, the gap between germline ends came to 6 bases. This CDR3 region has 12 residues. Germline values: CDR1 KGHSH, CDR2 LQKENI.

This chain connects TRBV5-1 to TRBJ2-7; 7 bases map to TRBD1. Per germline, CDR1 SGHRS and CDR2 YFSETQ. Unmatched junction bases numbered 8, after V lost 2 bases and J lost 6 bases. This CDR3 region has 14 residues. CDR3: CASSFDRVTSEQYF. The CDR3 bases are TGCGCCAGCAGCTTTGACAGGGTAACAAGCGAGCAGTACTTC.

The chain uses TRBV11-3 and TRBJ2-7; 8 bases map to TRBD2. The CDR3 has 13 residues. Germline V gene lookup returns CDR1 SGHNT and CDR2 YENEEA. After removal of 1 base from V and 7 bases from J, the junction contained 3 bases not matched to a gene. The CDR3, as DNA: TGTGCCAGCAGCTTAGCGGGGGGGAGAGAGCAGTACTTC. Translated: CASSLAGGREQYF.

This clone was counted a single time. This sequence joins TRBV18 and TRBJ1-2, with D hard to call. Trimming cost V 4 bases and J 6 bases, with 12 bases left between them. The CDR3 extends over 13 amino acids. CDR1 is KGHSH, CDR2 LQKENI, per germline. CDR3 DNA sequence: TGTGCCAGCTCACTAAAGGCGGGGAATGGCTACACCTTC. Its protein product is CASSLKAGNGYTF.

The chain employs TRBV11-2 and TRBJ2-2; 8 bases fit TRBD2. The CDR3 extends over 16 amino acids. The V gene's germline CDR1 is SGHAT and CDR2 FQNNGV. V lost 8 bases to trimming and J lost 4 bases; unmatched junction nucleotides: 12. CDR3 nucleotides: TGTGCCAGCCGGAGGGGAGCGGGAGTGGGCACCGGGGAGCTGTTTTTT. Translation gives CASRRGAGVGTGELFF.

The chain joins TRBV9 to TRBJ1-2; no clear D. The V end lost 0 bases, the J end lost 4 bases, and 13 bases lay between the germline ends. Germline V gene data show CDR1 as SGDLS and CDR2 as YYNGEE. The CDR3 length is 15 residues. CDR3 amino acids: CASSVGARPSYGYTF. The CDR3 nucleotides are TGTGCCAGCAGCGTAGGGGCCAGACCCTCCTATGGCTACACCTTC.

The rearrangement joins TRBV7-2 to TRBJ1-2; D uncertain. V was shortened by 5 bases and J by 4 bases, with 14 bases between the two germline ends. This CDR3 comprises 14 residues. CDR1 is SGHTA, CDR2 FQGNSA, per germline. CDR3 region: CASSPNRGIYGYTF. The CDR3 bases are TGTGCCAGCAGCCCGAATCGGGGTATCTATGGCTACACCTTC.

This clone was picked up a small number of times. The V gene is TRBV7-2, the J gene TRBJ1-5; D uncertain. Germline V gives CDR1 SGHTA, CDR2 FQGNSA. The length of the CDR3 is 14 residues. The V and J ends lost 1 base and 6 bases respectively, with 10 bases between them. The CDR3 spells CASSLGGAAQPQHF. Written as DNA, the CDR3 is TGTGCCAGCAGCTTAGGGGGAGCGGCTCAGCCCCAGCATTTT.

The V and J genes are TRBV28 and TRBJ2-1, with D tentatively TRBD2 (6 bases). Germline CDR1 MDHEN, CDR2 SYDVKM. Trimming removed 2 bases at V and 1 base at J, with 6 bases between. The CDR3 consists of 14 residues. The DNA for the CDR3 is TGTGCCAGCAGTTTAGGGGGGTCCTACAATGAGCAGTTCTTC. It yields the protein CASSLGGSYNEQFF.

This clone was seen a single time. The V and J genes are TRBV6-6 and TRBJ1-4; tentatively, D is TRBD1 (5 bases). This CDR3 comprises 16 residues. Trimming shortened V by 7 bases and J by 4 bases, and 19 bases separated the two germline ends. Germline V gene lookup returns CDR1 MNHNY and CDR2 SVGAGI (reference sequence). CDR3 DNA sequence: TGTGCCAGCACCAACGGCGGCAGGGTCGTTAATGAAAAACTGTTTTTT. As protein: CASTNGGRVVNEKLFF.

This clone was seen more than once but under ten times. V usage is TRBV19 and J usage is TRBJ1-2; 10 bases fit TRBD1. CDR1 LNHDA and CDR2 SQIVND come from the germline V gene (reference sequence). The trim removed 6 bases at V and 5 bases at J, leaving 9 bases unmatched. The CDR3 runs to 15 residues. CDR3 nucleotide sequence: TGTGCCAGTAGCAGAGACAGGGGGCTAGGGTATGGCTACACCTTC. Protein sequence: CASSRDRGLGYGYTF.

The J gene is TRBJ2-7, the V gene TRBV5-4; D unclear. Trimming pared 1 base from V and 2 bases from J, leaving 10 bases between. Per the germline V gene, CDR1 is SGHNT and CDR2 is YYREEE (reference sequence). The CDR3 has 14 residues. The CDR3 is CASSLMSPPYEQYF. Here the CDR3 DNA reads TGTGCCAGCAGCTTGATGAGCCCCCCCTACGAGCAGTACTTC.

CDR3 sequence reads: CASSQRGLDGYEQYF. CDR3 sequence (DNA): TGCGCCAGCAGCCAACGGGGGTTGGATGGCTACGAGCAGTACTTC. The chain uses TRBV4-1 and TRBJ2-7; a possible D gene is TRBD2 (6 bases). Trimming removed 2 bases from V and 3 bases from J, with 14 bases in between. This CDR3 comprises 15 residues. Germline V lookup: CDR1 MGHRA, CDR2 YSYEKL.

V usage is TRBV15 and J usage is TRBJ2-1; no firm D call. This CDR3 has 16 amino acids. V dropped 3 bases and J dropped 2 bases, with 14 bases sitting between them. Per the germline V gene, CDR1 is LNHNV and CDR2 is YYDKDF (reference sequence). The CDR3 nucleotides are TGTGCCACCAGCAGTCCCCATGGCGGCGCCTACAATGAGCAGTTCTTC. This codes for CATSSPHGGAYNEQFF.